The clone carrying this T cell receptor (beta chain) was seen more than once but under ten times. What it binds is not known. Repertoires were generated with immunoSEQ multiplex PCR, while TCRdb's copy carries only in-frame clones and drops some. The sample records 79,000 or so clones, around 80% being singletons. Germline values: CDR1 SGHTA, CDR2 FQGNSA. The CDR3 runs to 16 residues. The V and J ends lost 6 bases and 2 bases, in that order; junction bases with no gene match: 9. The data were obtained in a study of T cell responses to AZD1222 COVID-19 vaccine. Study findings and constraints: Spike-specific TCR breadth and depth grew following two AZD1222 doses. Regions 160-218 and 743-854 held dominance among vaccine-associated CD4 TCRs, which spanned spike. Females made up more of the donors, who were largely white British, and clonal diversity may have come out too low.

Here the sequenced sample was peripheral blood, taken 28 days after the second dose of the MenACWY control vaccine. The TCR originated in an adult who received the MenACWY meningococcal vaccine as a control. This chain joins TRBV7-2 and TRBJ1-5; 8 bases are shared with TRBD1. The CDR3 is CASSTGGDWRNQPQHF. The CDR3 nucleotides read TGTGCCAGCAGTACAGGGGGGGATTGGCGCAATCAGCCCCAGCATTTT.